This T cell receptor (beta chain) was profiled in a study of circulating tumor DNA in untreated peripheral T-cell lymphoma. Only in-frame clones appear in the TCRdb table, and some are missing; sequencing was by immunoSEQ multiplex PCR. Of around 5,000 clones in the sample, approximately 70% are singletons; the top ten hold roughly 50%. The source of this sequence is a human donor with peripheral T-cell lymphoma. The sample consisted of tumor tissue.

Here the CDR3 DNA reads TGTGCCAACAGCGGGTATGGGGGGAGCACAGATACGCAGTATTTT. Translating gives CANSGYGGSTDTQYF. The V gene is TRBV28, the J gene TRBJ2-3, with a weak D call TRBD2 (6 bases). Between the trimmed V and J ends, which lost 10 bases and 0 bases, there was a span of 17 bases. Germline CDR1 MDHEN, CDR2 SYDVKM. CDR3 length equals 15 residues.